A selection of T cell receptor beta chains follows, all from one sample in a study of blood T cell repertoires in COVID-19. The table came from immunoSEQ multiplex PCR; TCRdb's copy has only in-frame clones and leaves some out. The repertoire has under 200,000 clones, around 77% of them found once; the top ten carry approximately 2.6%. The source material was peripheral blood. The receptors stem from a man aged 70-80 years with acute or convalescent COVID-19. Both conserved end residues are part of each CDR3. Only some rows state a clone size, as once, few, many or a class for expanded clones.

J: TRBJ1-1; V: TRBV6-5; size: -; CDR3: CASRNRGGGTEAFF
J: TRBJ2-1; V: TRBV28; size: -; CDR3: CASSSTSGGLSEQFF
J: TRBJ1-2; V: TRBV7-9; size: -; CDR3: CASSLAKASGGYTF
J: TRBJ2-3; V: TRBV11-2; size: -; CDR3: CASSLNPSGGFSDTQYF
J: TRBJ2-7; V: TRBV6-5; size: -; CDR3: CATGGSLYEQYF
J: TRBJ2-3; V: TRBV9; size: many; CDR3: CASSVGDFTDTQYF
J: TRBJ1-4; V: TRBV5-4; size: -; CDR3: CASTGDGNEKLFF
J: TRBJ2-2; V: TRBV5-4; size: -; CDR3: CASSHSGGGATGELFF
J: TRBJ1-3; V: TRBV5-1; size: -; CDR3: CASSLGAPGNTIYF
J: TRBJ2-7; V: TRBV27; size: many; CDR3: CASSLAGEIYEQYF
J: TRBJ2-4; V: TRBV3-1/TRBV3-2; size: -; CDR3: CASSQDRTSGKNIQYF
J: TRBJ2-5; V: TRBV11-2; size: -; CDR3: CASSLGTSGGKETQYF
J: TRBJ1-1; V: TRBV5-1; size: few; CDR3: CASSLETGGTEAFF
J: TRBJ2-3; V: TRBV19; size: -; CDR3: CASSYLNRGPDTQYF
J: TRBJ1-5; V: TRBV6-1; size: -; CDR3: CASSARLDRYSNQPQHF
J: TRBJ2-5; V: TRBV27; size: -; CDR3: CASSFSYQETQYF
J: TRBJ1-2; V: TRBV5-1; size: -; CDR3: CASSPDGGFAYGYTF
J: TRBJ2-7; V: TRBV11-2; size: -; CDR3: CASSLRLAGVLLRGYEQYF
J: TRBJ2-5; V: TRBV5-1; size: many; CDR3: CASSFAAQETQYF
J: TRBJ1-5; V: TRBV28; size: -; CDR3: CASTGSNQPQHF
J: TRBJ1-2; V: TRBV7-9; size: -; CDR3: CASSLRQEVDGYTF
J: TRBJ2-1; V: TRBV10-3; size: -; CDR3: CAISEFELTSGRDEQFF
J: TRBJ2-3; V: TRBV18; size: once; CDR3: CASSPSSGVSTDTQYF
J: TRBJ2-3; V: TRBV7-7; size: -; CDR3: CASRAGTGVSDTQYF
J: TRBJ1-5; V: TRBV7-9; size: -; CDR3: CASREGTGINQPQHF
J: TRBJ2-7; V: TRBV28; size: once; CDR3: CASSLSDRLYEQYF
J: TRBJ2-6; V: TRBV7-2; size: few; CDR3: CASSLVRANVLTF
J: TRBJ2-5; V: TRBV11-2; size: -; CDR3: CASSWEPGGQETQYF
J: TRBJ2-2; V: TRBV11-3; size: -; CDR3: CASSTTGHSYTGELFF
J: TRBJ2-4; V: TRBV28; size: -; CDR3: CASSSSGTGGAKNIQYF
J: TRBJ2-2; V: TRBV13; size: -; CDR3: CASSPGTSPGELFF
J: TRBJ1-2; V: TRBV6-5; size: -; CDR3: CASRDSFNYGYTF
J: TRBJ1-2; V: TRBV4-1; size: few; CDR3: CASSQGWLNGYTF
J: TRBJ1-6; V: TRBV4-1; size: -; CDR3: CASSQEGLSYNSPLHF
J: TRBJ2-2; V: TRBV2; size: few; CDR3: CASSEQTGELFF
J: TRBJ2-6; V: TRBV11-3; size: once; CDR3: CASSSGTSGRASGANVLTF
J: TRBJ1-6; V: TRBV5-4; size: -; CDR3: CASSFDGQGGSSPLHF
J: TRBJ1-5; V: TRBV12-3/TRBV12-4; size: -; CDR3: CASSFAARWPQHF
J: TRBJ2-1; V: TRBV5-1; size: -; CDR3: CASSAASGSSYNEQFF
J: TRBJ2-3; V: TRBV5-1; size: -; CDR3: CASSLDRTDTQYF
J: TRBJ1-1; V: TRBV6-5; size: -; CDR3: CASSYSTGGDTEAFF
J: TRBJ1-2; V: TRBV12-3/TRBV12-4; size: -; CDR3: CASSFSRGGYTF
J: TRBJ2-3; V: TRBV7-9; size: -; CDR3: CASSLTSGGDTDTQYF
J: TRBJ2-7; V: TRBV29-1; size: -; CDR3: CSARQGAYEQYF
J: TRBJ2-7; V: TRBV11-1; size: -; CDR3: CASSLETGLSYEQYF